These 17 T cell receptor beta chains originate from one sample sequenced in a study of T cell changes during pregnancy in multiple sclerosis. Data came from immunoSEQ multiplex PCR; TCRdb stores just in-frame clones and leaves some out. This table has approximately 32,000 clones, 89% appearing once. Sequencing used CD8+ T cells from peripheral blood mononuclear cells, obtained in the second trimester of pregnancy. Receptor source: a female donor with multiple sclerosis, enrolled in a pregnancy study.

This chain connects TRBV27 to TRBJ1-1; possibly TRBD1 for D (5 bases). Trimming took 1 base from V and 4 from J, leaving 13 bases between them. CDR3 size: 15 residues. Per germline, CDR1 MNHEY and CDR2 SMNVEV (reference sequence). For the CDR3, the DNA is TGTGCCAGCAGTTTATATGCAGGGAAGGTCACTGAAGCTTTCTTT. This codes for CASSLYAGKVTEAFF.

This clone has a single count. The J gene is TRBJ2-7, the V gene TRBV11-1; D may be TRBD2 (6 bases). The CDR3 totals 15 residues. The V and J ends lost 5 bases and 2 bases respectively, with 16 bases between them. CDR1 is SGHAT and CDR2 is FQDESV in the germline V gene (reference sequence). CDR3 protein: CASSLITSGAYEQYF. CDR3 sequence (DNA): TGTGCCAGCAGCCTTATCACTTCGGGAGCCTACGAGCAGTACTTC. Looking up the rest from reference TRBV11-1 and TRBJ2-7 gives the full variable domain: EAEVAQSPRYKITEKSQAVAFWCDPISGHATLYWYRQILGQGPELLVQFQDESVVDDSQLPKDRFSAERLKGVDSTLKIQPAELGDSAMYLCASSLITSGAYEQYFGPGTRLTVT.

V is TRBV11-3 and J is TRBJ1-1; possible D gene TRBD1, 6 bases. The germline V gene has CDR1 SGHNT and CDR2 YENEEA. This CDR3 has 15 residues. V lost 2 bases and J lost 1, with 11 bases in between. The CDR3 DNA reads TGTGCCAGCAGCTTATGGGGACACTGGAACACTGAAGCTTTCTTT. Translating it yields CASSLWGHWNTEAFF. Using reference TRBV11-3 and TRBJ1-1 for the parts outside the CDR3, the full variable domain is EAGVVQSPRYKIIEKKQPVAFWCNPISGHNTLYWYLQNLGQGPELLIRYENEEAVDDSQLPKDRFSAERLKGVDSTLKIQPAELGDSAVYLCASSLWGHWNTEAFFGQGTRLTVV.

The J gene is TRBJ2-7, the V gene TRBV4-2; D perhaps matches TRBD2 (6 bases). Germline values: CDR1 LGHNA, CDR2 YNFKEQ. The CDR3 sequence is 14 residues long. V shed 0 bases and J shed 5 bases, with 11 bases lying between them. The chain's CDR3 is CASSQDRERDEQYF. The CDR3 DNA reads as TGTGCCAGCAGCCAAGACCGGGAGCGCGACGAGCAGTACTTC.

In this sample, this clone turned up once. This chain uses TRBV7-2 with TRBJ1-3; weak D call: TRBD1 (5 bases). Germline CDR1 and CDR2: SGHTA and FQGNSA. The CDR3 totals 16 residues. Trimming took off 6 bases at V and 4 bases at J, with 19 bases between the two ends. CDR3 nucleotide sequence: TGTGCCAGCAGGCGGGGCCACCCAGAAGCAGGAAACACCATATATTTT. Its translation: CASRRGHPEAGNTIYF.

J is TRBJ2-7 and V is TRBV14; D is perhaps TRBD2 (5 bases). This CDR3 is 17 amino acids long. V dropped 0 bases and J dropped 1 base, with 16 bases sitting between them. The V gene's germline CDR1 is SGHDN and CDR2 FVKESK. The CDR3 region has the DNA TGTGCCAGCAGCCAAGAGGGAATACAGAGGGTATCCTACGAGCAGTACTTC. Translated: CASSQEGIQRVSYEQYF.

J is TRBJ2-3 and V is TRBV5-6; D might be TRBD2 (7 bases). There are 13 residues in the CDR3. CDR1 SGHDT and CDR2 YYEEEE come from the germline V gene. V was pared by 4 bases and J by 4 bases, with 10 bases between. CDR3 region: CASSEGGPDTQYF. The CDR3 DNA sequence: TGTGCCAGCAGCGAGGGGGGGCCAGATACGCAGTATTTT.

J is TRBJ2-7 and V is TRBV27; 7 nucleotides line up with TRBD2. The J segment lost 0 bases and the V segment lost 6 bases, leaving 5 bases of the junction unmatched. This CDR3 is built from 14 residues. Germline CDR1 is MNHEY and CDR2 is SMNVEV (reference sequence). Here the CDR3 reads CASSPGTTSYEQYF. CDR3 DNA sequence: TGTGCCAGCAGCCCCGGGACTACCTCCTACGAGCAGTACTTC.

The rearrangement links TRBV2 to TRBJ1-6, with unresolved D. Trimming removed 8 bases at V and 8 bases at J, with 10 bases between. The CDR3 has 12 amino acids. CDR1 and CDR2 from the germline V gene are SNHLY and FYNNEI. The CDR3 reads CASLTADSPLHF. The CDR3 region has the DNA TGTGCCAGCTTGACTGCCGATTCACCCCTCCACTTT.

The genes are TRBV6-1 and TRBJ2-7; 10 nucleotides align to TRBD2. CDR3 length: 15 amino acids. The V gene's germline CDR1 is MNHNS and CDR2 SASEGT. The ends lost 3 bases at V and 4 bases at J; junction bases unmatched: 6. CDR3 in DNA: TGTGCCAGCAGTGAGGAAGCGGGGGGGAGGTACGAGCAGTACTTC. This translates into CASSEEAGGRYEQYF.

The CDR3 region is CASSADRGFEQYF. In DNA form, the CDR3 reads TGTGCCAGCAGCGCGGACAGGGGGTTCGAGCAGTACTTC. The gene calls are TRBV9 and TRBJ2-7; 10 bases fit TRBD1. CDR1 SGDLS and CDR2 YYNGEE come from the germline V gene. CDR3 size: 13 residues. V lost 3 bases, J lost 6 bases, and 3 bases stayed unmatched. Filled out from reference TRBV9 and TRBJ2-7, the complete variable domain reads DSGVTQTPKHLITATGQRVTLRCSPRSGDLSVYWYQQSLDQGLQFLIQYYNGEERAKGNILERFSAQQFPDLHSELNLSSLELGDSALYFCASSADRGFEQYFGPGTRLTVT.

The DNA of the CDR3 is TGCGCCAGCAGCTCCCGACTGGGAGCCTACGAGCAGTACTTC. This gives the protein CASSSRLGAYEQYF. The chain recombines TRBV4-1 with TRBJ2-7; D possibly corresponds to TRBD2 (5 bases). CDR3 length: 14 residues. Germline V gene sequence: CDR1 MGHRA, CDR2 YSYEKL. The V end lost 5 bases, the J end lost 2 bases, and 13 bases lay between the germline ends.

This CDR3 is CASSMPGANSNQPQHF. CDR3 in DNA: TGTGCCAGTAGTATGCCAGGGGCGAATAGCAATCAGCCCCAGCATTTT. The chain uses TRBV19 and TRBJ1-5; D perhaps matches TRBD1 (6 bases). The V gene's germline CDR1 is LNHDA and CDR2 SQIVND (reference sequence). The CDR3 length is 16 residues. V lost 3 bases and J 0 bases, leaving 12 bases between the germline ends.

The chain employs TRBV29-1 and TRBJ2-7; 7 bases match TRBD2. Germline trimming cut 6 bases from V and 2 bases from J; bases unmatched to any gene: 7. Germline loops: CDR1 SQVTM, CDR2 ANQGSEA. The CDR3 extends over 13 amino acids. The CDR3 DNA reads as TGCAGCGTCCTAACCGGGGGGACCTACGAGCAGTACTTC. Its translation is CSVLTGGTYEQYF.

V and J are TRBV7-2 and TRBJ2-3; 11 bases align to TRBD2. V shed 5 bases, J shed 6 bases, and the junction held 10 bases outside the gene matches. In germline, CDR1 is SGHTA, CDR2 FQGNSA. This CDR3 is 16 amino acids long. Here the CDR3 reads CASSPSTSGRGDTQYF. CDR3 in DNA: TGTGCCAGCAGCCCCTCAACTAGCGGGAGAGGGGATACGCAGTATTTT.

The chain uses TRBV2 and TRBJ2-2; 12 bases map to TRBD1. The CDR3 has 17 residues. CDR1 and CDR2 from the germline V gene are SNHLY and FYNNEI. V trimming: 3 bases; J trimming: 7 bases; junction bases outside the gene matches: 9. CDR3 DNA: TGTGCCAGCAGTGACATGGGGGACAGGGGGCGTATCGGGGAGCTGTTTTTT. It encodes CASSDMGDRGRIGELFF.

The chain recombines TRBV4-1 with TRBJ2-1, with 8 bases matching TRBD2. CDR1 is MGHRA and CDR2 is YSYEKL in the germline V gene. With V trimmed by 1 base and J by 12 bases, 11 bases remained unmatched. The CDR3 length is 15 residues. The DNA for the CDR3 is TGCGCCAGCAGCCAAGGTCTACTAGCGGATAATTGGCAGTTCTTC. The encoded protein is CASSQGLLADNWQFF.